The rows below give T cell receptor beta chains drawn from one sample of a study of blood T cell repertoires in COVID-19. Here immunoSEQ multiplex PCR was the method, and the copy in TCRdb shows in-frame clones only, minus some. The sample has under 450,000 clones; around 88% are singletons. Sequencing was performed on peripheral blood. These TCRs come from a woman between 50 and 59 years old with COVID-19, enrolled during active disease. The CDR3 runs from the conserved cysteine through the conserved F or W. Fields, in order: D gene, J gene, clone size, V gene, CDR3 DNA, CDR3 protein. D genes are given only for firm matches. A row's size may be missing; if present it is once, few, many or a size class.

TRBD2 | TRBJ2-1 | - | TRBV5-4 | TGTGCCAGCAGCTTGGCGGCGGGGGGGCGCAATGAGCAGTTCTTC | CASSLAAGGRNEQFF
TRBD1 | TRBJ1-2 | - | TRBV19 | TGTGCCAGTACCTCAGACAGGGGCCTTAACTATGGCTACACCTTC | CASTSDRGLNYGYTF
- | TRBJ2-2 | - | TRBV5-5 | TGTGCCAGCAGCCCCCCCTTCGGGGGTGCGAACACCGGGGAGCTGTTTTTT | CASSPPFGGANTGELFF
TRBD2 | TRBJ2-1 | - | TRBV5-1 | TGCGCCAGCAGCTTAGTTACAGGAGCGGGGAGCAGCTCCTACAATGAGCAGTTCTTC | CASSLVTGAGSSSYNEQFF
TRBD2 | TRBJ2-3 | once | TRBV2 | TGTGCCAGCAGTGAGACTAGCGGGGTGAGCACAGATACGCAGTATTTT | CASSETSGVSTDTQYF
TRBD1 | TRBJ2-5 | - | TRBV6-5 | TGTGCCAGCACCCTGACCCAGGGGGAAGAGACCCAGTACTTC | CASTLTQGEETQYF
- | TRBJ2-3 | - | TRBV5-1 | TGCGCCAGCAGCACCCTGGCCTCGGAGGTGGATACGCAGTATTTT | CASSTLASEVDTQYF
- | TRBJ2-7 | - | TRBV18 | TGTGCCAGCTCCCCCGGGAGCTCCTACGAGCAGTACTTC | CASSPGSSYEQYF
- | TRBJ2-3 | - | TRBV21-1 | - | CASSGGNRVARGTDTQYF
- | TRBJ2-3 | - | TRBV12-3/TRBV12-4 | TGTGCCAGCAGTTTAGGGAGCCCCGGGACGCAGTATTTT | CASSLGSPGTQYF
TRBD1 | TRBJ1-6 | - | TRBV7-8 | TGTGCCAGCAGCCAACCTACAGGGGACAATTCACCCCTCCACTTT | CASSQPTGDNSPLHF
- | TRBJ1-1 | - | TRBV30 | TGTGCCTGGGGCGACGGGTTCGGGGCTTTCTTT | CAWGDGFGAFF
- | TRBJ2-1 | - | TRBV5-1 | TGCGCCAGCCAACCCAGACAGTTCCCGGCAAACAATGAGCAGTTCTTC | CASQPRQFPANNEQFF
- | TRBJ2-3 | many | TRBV5-1 | TGCGCCAGCAGCTTGAACTTAGCAGATACGCAGTATTTT | CASSLNLADTQYF
- | TRBJ2-7 | - | TRBV6-6 | TGTGCCAGCAGTCCCAACTACGAGCAGTACTTC | CASSPNYEQYF
- | TRBJ1-5 | - | TRBV9 | TGTGCCAGCAGCGTCAACGGGGGGAGCAATCAGCCCCAGCATTTT | CASSVNGGSNQPQHF
TRBD1 | TRBJ1-5 | - | TRBV4-1 | TGCGCCAGCAGCCAAGGACAGGGGGCCCCTAGCAATCAGCCCCAGCATTTT | CASSQGQGAPSNQPQHF
- | TRBJ1-2 | - | TRBV5-8 | TGTGCCAGCAGCTTGGTCCGCTATGGCTACACCTTC | CASSLVRYGYTF
TRBD1 | TRBJ1-6 | - | TRBV5-1 | TGCGCCAGCAGCCCCGGGACAGGACAGCTTCCCCTCCACTTT | CASSPGTGQLPLHF
TRBD1 | TRBJ1-4 | - | TRBV5-1 | TGCGCCAGCTCACCCACAACAGGGGTTAATGAAAAACTGTTTTTT | CASSPTTGVNEKLFF
- | TRBJ2-7 | - | TRBV7-9 | TGTGCCAGCAGCTGGCCCGGGAGCTACGAGCAGTACTTC | CASSWPGSYEQYF
- | TRBJ2-7 | once | TRBV11-2 | TGTGCCAGCAGCCAACCAGGGGACTACGAGCAGTACTTC | CASSQPGDYEQYF
- | TRBJ1-2 | - | TRBV5-8 | TGTGCCAGCAGCTTTCGCGACGGGTCCTACTATGGCTACACCTTC | CASSFRDGSYYGYTF
TRBD2 | TRBJ2-1 | - | TRBV6-5 | TGTGCCAGCAGTTACTCGAGGGGACTAGCGGGCAATGAGCAGTTCTTC | CASSYSRGLAGNEQFF
- | TRBJ1-5 | - | TRBV6-1 | TGTGCCAGCAGTGATGGAGGCCAGCCCCAGCATTTT | CASSDGGQPQHF
TRBD1 | TRBJ2-5 | - | TRBV2 | TGTGCCAGCAGTGAACGGACAGGAACTCGGGAGACCCAGTACTTC | CASSERTGTRETQYF
- | TRBJ1-6 | few | TRBV9 | TGTGCCAGCAGCCCCTCCGGAACGGGGGAATCACCCCTCCACTTT | CASSPSGTGESPLHF
- | TRBJ1-1 | - | TRBV13 | TGTGCCAGCAGCTTACAGGGGACTGAAGCTTTCTTT | CASSLQGTEAFF
TRBD1 | TRBJ1-5 | - | TRBV6-5 | TGTGCCAGCAGCCGACAGGGCGGGCAGCCCCAGCATTTT | CASSRQGGQPQHF
- | TRBJ1-4 | - | TRBV5-1 | TGCGCCAGCAGCTTACAGGCAGCAACTAATGAAAAACTGTTTTTT | CASSLQAATNEKLFF
- | TRBJ2-1 | - | TRBV20-1 | TGCAGTGCTAGTATCGGGCAGGGGTCGTACAATGAGCAGTTCTTC | CSASIGQGSYNEQFF
TRBD1 | TRBJ1-4 | - | TRBV28 | TGTGCCAGCAGTTCCGCAGGGGGGACTAATGAAAAACTGTTTTTT | CASSSAGGTNEKLFF
TRBD1 | TRBJ1-5 | - | TRBV5-8 | TGTGCCAGCAGCCGGCTCGGACAGGGAGGGTATAGCAATCAGCCCCAGCATTTT | CASSRLGQGGYSNQPQHF
TRBD2 | TRBJ2-6 | - | TRBV7-8 | TGTGCCAGCAGCCCGCTCCGGGACTATGCGACTGGGGCCAACGTCCTGACTTTC | CASSPLRDYATGANVLTF
- | TRBJ2-2 | - | TRBV27 | TGTGCCAGCAGTTTTCGCAGGGGATCGAACACCGGGGAGCTGTTTTTT | CASSFRRGSNTGELFF
- | TRBJ1-6 | - | TRBV19 | TGTGCCAGTAGTGAGCCCTCCTATAATTCACCCCTCCACTTT | CASSEPSYNSPLHF
- | TRBJ1-2 | - | TRBV30 | TGTGCCTGGTACGGGGGAGGACGGGGCGGCTACACCTTC | CAWYGGGRGGYTF
TRBD2 | TRBJ2-5 | - | TRBV5-1 | TGCGCCAGCACCGAAACCCTAGCGGGGGGAGAGACCCAGTACTTC | CASTETLAGGETQYF
- | TRBJ2-3 | - | TRBV27 | TGTGCCAGCAGTCCCTACAGGGAAGATACGCAGTATTTT | CASSPYREDTQYF
- | TRBJ2-3 | - | TRBV12-3/TRBV12-4 | TGTGCCAGCAGTTTCGTAGGGGGTACGCAGTATTTT | CASSFVGGTQYF
TRBD1 | TRBJ1-2 | - | TRBV19 | TGTGCCAGTAGTACCGGGACAGGGGGAATCGGCTACACCTTC | CASSTGTGGIGYTF
TRBD1 | TRBJ2-1 | - | TRBV5-4 | TGTGCCAGCAGCTCCCCGGGACAGGGTAGGAATGAGCAGTTCTTC | CASSSPGQGRNEQFF
- | TRBJ2-2 | - | TRBV9 | TGTGCCAGCAGCCTGAGGCCCCTGGACACCGGGGAGCTGTTTTTT | CASSLRPLDTGELFF
TRBD1 | TRBJ2-5 | once | TRBV18 | TGTGCCAGCTCACCGGGACAGCAAGAGACCCAGTACTTC | CASSPGQQETQYF
- | TRBJ1-3 | - | TRBV10-1 | TGCGCCCGGAGGGGGGGGGCCTGTGGAAACACCATATATTTT | CARRGGACGNTIYF
- | TRBJ2-2 | - | TRBV9 | TGTGCCAGCAGCGTTAGGGGGATCAACACCGGGGAGCTGTTTTTT | CASSVRGINTGELFF
TRBD1 | TRBJ1-4 | - | TRBV6-5 | TGTGCCAGCAGGGCAGGGGGAGGAGGAGAAAAACTGTTTTTT | CASRAGGGGEKLFF
TRBD1 | TRBJ2-7 | - | TRBV6-1 | TGTGCCAGCAGTGATCAGGGGGCTCATCGGGACGAGCAGTACTTC | CASSDQGAHRDEQYF
TRBD2 | TRBJ2-3 | - | TRBV7-8 | TGTGCCAGCAGCCCTAAGCAAAGACTAGCCAGCACAGATACGCAGTATTTT | CASSPKQRLASTDTQYF
- | TRBJ2-6 | - | TRBV6-6 | TGTGCCAGCACCCTAGACTCTGGGGCCAACGTCCTGACTTTC | CASTLDSGANVLTF
TRBD1 | TRBJ1-1 | - | TRBV5-1 | TGCGCCAGCAGCTTGGGGACAGGGCCTGAAGCTTTCTTT | CASSLGTGPEAFF
- | TRBJ1-4 | - | TRBV5-6 | TGTGCCAGCAGCCCGCGGGGATATGAAAAACTGTTTTTT | CASSPRGYEKLFF
- | TRBJ1-5 | - | TRBV30 | TGTGCCTGGAGATCGCAGGTAAATCAGCCCCAGCATTTT | CAWRSQVNQPQHF
- | TRBJ1-1 | - | TRBV11-2 | TGTGCCAGCAGCTTACGGCCGGGCAGGGGGAACACTGAAGCTTTCTTT | CASSLRPGRGNTEAFF